This is a list of T cell receptor beta chains from one sample in a study of cytomegalovirus exposure and HLA in healthy donors. The protocol was immunoSEQ multiplex PCR, while the TCRdb copy is restricted to in-frame clones and leaves out a portion. This table lists about 140,000 clones. The sample taken for sequencing was PBMCs. The receptors derive from a male donor in good health and CMV-seronegative. CDR3s include the opening cysteine and the closing phenylalanine or tryptophan. The D gene is left open where the match is weak.

>NA|TRBV7-9|TRBJ1-4
CASSSKGGAANEKLFF
TGTGCCAGCAGCTCCAAAGGAGGGGCGGCTAATGAAAAACTGTTTTTT
>TRBD1|TRBV4-3|TRBJ2-7
CASSLGQGSYEQYF
TGCGCCAGCAGCCTGGGACAGGGGAGTTACGAGCAGTACTTC
>TRBD1|TRBV7-9|TRBJ2-7
CASSFSGAGGYGQYF
TGTGCCAGCAGCTTCTCGGGGGCAGGGGGCTATGGGCAGTACTTC
>TRBD1|TRBV7-8|TRBJ2-7
CASSARTGGPLEQYF
TGTGCCAGCAGCGCCCGGACAGGGGGCCCCCTCGAGCAGTACTTC
>NA|TRBV29-1|TRBJ2-7
CSVGYGGSYEQYF
TGCAGCGTTGGCTACGGGGGCTCCTACGAGCAGTACTTC
>NA|TRBV4-1|TRBJ2-7
CASSQDEGIGLGEQYF
TGCGCCAGCAGCCAAGATGAGGGTATTGGTCTCGGCGAGCAGTACTTC
>NA|TRBV10-1|TRBJ2-2
CASSEGTFGELFF
TGCGCCAGCAGTGAGGGGACTTTCGGGGAGCTGTTTTTT
>TRBD1|TRBV6-5|TRBJ1-2
CASSYDRDYGYTF
TGTGCCAGCAGTTACGACAGGGACTATGGCTACACCTTC
>TRBD2|TRBV15|TRBJ2-3
CATSRDSYGSGGGSDTQYF
TGTGCCACCAGCAGAGATAGTTACGGTAGCGGGGGAGGGTCAGATACGCAGTATTTT
>TRBD1|TRBV6-6|TRBJ1-6
CASTTPGQNSPLHF
TGTGCCAGCACCACACCGGGACAGAATTCACCCCTCCACTTT
>NA|TRBV12-5|TRBJ1-5
CASGFFLGEVGNQPQHF
TGTGCTAGTGGTTTTTTCTTAGGGGAAGTGGGCAATCAGCCCCAGCATTTT
>NA|TRBV6-5|TRBJ2-7
CASSYGETYEQYF
TGTGCCAGCAGTTACGGAGAAACCTACGAGCAGTACTTC
>NA|TRBV6-1|TRBJ2-7
CASSYYEQYF
TGTGCCAGCAGTTACTACGAGCAGTACTTC
>TRBD2|TRBV12-5|TRBJ2-2
CASGSQTSGMTGELFF
TGTGCTAGTGGTTCCCAGACTAGCGGGATGACCGGGGAGCTGTTTTTT
>TRBD1|TRBV30|TRBJ1-3
CAGNRGHTIYF
TGTGCCGGCAACAGGGGACACACCATATATTTT
>NA|TRBV27|TRBJ2-7
CASSFARYYEQYF
TGTGCCAGCAGTTTTGCCCGGTACTACGAGCAGTACTTC
>TRBD2|TRBV9|TRBJ2-1
CASSVESGGVDEQFF
TGTGCCAGCAGCGTAGAGAGCGGGGGGGTCGATGAGCAGTTCTTC
>TRBD1|TRBV19|TRBJ1-1
CASGKDREAFF
TGTGCCAGTGGAAAGGACAGGGAAGCTTTCTTT
>NA|TRBV4-3|TRBJ1-2
CASSQALVGGNYGYTF
TGCGCCAGCAGCCAAGCCCTGGTGGGGGGAAACTATGGCTACACCTTC
>NA|TRBV7-9|TRBJ2-5
CASSLARERETQYF
TGTGCCAGCAGCTTAGCACGAGAGAGGGAGACCCAGTACTTC
>NA|TRBV18|TRBJ2-5
CASSPPGRLGTQYF
TGTGCCAGCTCACCACCGGGCCGGCTTGGGACCCAGTACTTC
>TRBD1|TRBV5-1|TRBJ2-7
CASSRGVTGEVGSAYEQYF
TGCGCCAGCAGCCGCGGCGTGACAGGGGAAGTAGGTTCAGCCTACGAGCAGTACTTC
>NA|TRBV6-5|TRBJ1-5
CASSPLRGPNQPQHF
TGTGCCAGCTCCCCTCTCAGGGGCCCTAATCAGCCCCAGCATTTT
>NA|TRBV19|TRBJ2-7
CASSPRGSLSYEQYF
TGTGCCAGTAGTCCTAGGGGGAGTCTCTCCTACGAGCAGTACTTC
>TRBD2|TRBV5-1|TRBJ2-7
CASSPAGDSAYEQYF
TGCGCCAGCAGTCCTGCGGGGGACTCGGCTTACGAGCAGTACTTC
>TRBD1|TRBV5-4|TRBJ2-5
CASSRDRGRQETQYF
TGTGCCAGCAGCCGGGACAGGGGGCGCCAAGAGACCCAGTACTTC
>NA|TRBV7-8|TRBJ2-7
CASSLVSGQGLTYEQYF
TGTGCCAGCAGCTTAGTCTCAGGGCAGGGGTTAACCTACGAGCAGTACTTC
>TRBD2|TRBV11-2|TRBJ2-6
CASSLGPSGRSAGANVLTF
TGTGCCAGCAGCTTAGGTCCTAGCGGGAGGTCCGCCGGGGCCAACGTCCTGACTTTC
>NA|TRBV28|TRBJ2-1
CASTVGGGNEQFF
TGTGCCAGCACCGTAGGGGGTGGCAATGAGCAGTTCTTC